This TCR beta chain was sequenced in a study of OX40 agonist ivuxolimab in advanced cancers. Study background: A mean age of about 59 years, range roughly 20 to 80, was recorded, and approximately 79% were male. Three patients got partial responses; one had hepatocellular carcinoma and two had cutaneous melanoma.

Sequenced by immunoSEQ multiplex PCR; TCRdb stores in-frame clones only, minus some. The data contain about 71,000 clones, around 90% of them singletons. Study-wide results and caveats: Certain nonresponding patients likewise had low normalized T-cell clonal expansion.

The CDR3 extends over 13 amino acids. Germline lookup yields CDR1 MNHEY and CDR2 SMNVEV (reference sequence). Trimming took off 2 bases at V and 2 bases at J, with 1 base between the two ends. Turning to this clone: The antigen remains undetermined.

Sequencing used CD4+ or CD8+ T cells sorted from blood, obtained in a trial of the OX40 agonist ivuxolimab. The source is an adult with an advanced solid tumor such as melanoma, head and neck, liver or kidney cancer. The V and J genes are TRBV27 and TRBJ2-6, with unresolved D. This chain's CDR3 is CASSLAGANVLTF. CDR3 sequence (DNA): TGTGCCAGCAGTTTAGCTGGGGCCAACGTCCTGACTTTC.